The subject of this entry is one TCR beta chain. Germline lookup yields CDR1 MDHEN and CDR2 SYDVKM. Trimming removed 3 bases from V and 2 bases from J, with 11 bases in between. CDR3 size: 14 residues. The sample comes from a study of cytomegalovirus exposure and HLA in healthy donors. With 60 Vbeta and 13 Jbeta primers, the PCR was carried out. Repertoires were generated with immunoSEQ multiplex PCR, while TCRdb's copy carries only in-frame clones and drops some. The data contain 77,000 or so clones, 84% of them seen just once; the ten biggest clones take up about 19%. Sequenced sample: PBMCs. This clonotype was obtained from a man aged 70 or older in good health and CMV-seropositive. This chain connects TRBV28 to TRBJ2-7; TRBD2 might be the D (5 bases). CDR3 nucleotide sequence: TGTGCCAGCAGTTTTGAGCCGGGAACCTACGAGCAGTACTTC. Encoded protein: CASSFEPGTYEQYF. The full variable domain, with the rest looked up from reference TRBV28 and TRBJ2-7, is DVKVTQSSRYLVKRTGEKVFLECVQDMDHENMFWYRQDPGLGLRLIYFSYDVKMKEKGDIPEGYSVSREKKERFSLILESASTNQTSMYLCASSFEPGTYEQYFGPGTRLTVT.